Below, 23 T cell receptor beta chains from the same sample are listed, as sequenced in a study of cytomegalovirus exposure and HLA in healthy donors. The PCR made use of 60 Vbeta and 13 Jbeta primers. Assay used: immunoSEQ multiplex PCR; TCRdb lists only in-frame clones, some missing. The sample contains 170,000 or so clones, roughly 85% of which appear only once. The specimen sequenced was PBMCs. Every receptor here comes from a woman in her thirties or forties in good health and CMV-seronegative.

The chain carries TRBV19 and TRBJ1-5; 12 nucleotides match TRBD1. The CDR3 spans 16 residues. J was trimmed by 6 bases and V by 5 bases; bases with no gene match: 8. The germline V gene has CDR1 LNHDA and CDR2 SQIVND (reference sequence). CDR3 sequence reads: CASSPRDRGHVQPQHF. The CDR3 DNA reads TGTGCCAGTAGTCCCCGGGACAGGGGGCATGTTCAGCCCCAGCATTTT.

J is TRBJ2-7 and V is TRBV6-1, with TRBD2 matching 9 bases. Germline CDR1 is MNHNS and CDR2 is SASEGT. This CDR3 region has 15 residues. V gave up 2 bases and J gave up 6 bases; unmatched junction bases: 8. This CDR3 reads CASSEWSSGRSEQYF. In DNA form, the CDR3 reads TGTGCCAGCAGTGAATGGAGTAGCGGGAGATCCGAGCAGTACTTC.

The chain combines TRBV6-5 with TRBJ1-6; D is unclear. The CDR3 loop spans 12 amino acids. V was trimmed by 6 bases and J by 6 bases, leaving 6 bases between them. Germline CDR1 and CDR2: MNHEY and SVGAGI. The CDR3 sequence: CASSLFNSPLHF. DNA for the CDR3: TGTGCCAGCAGCCTTTTTAATTCACCCCTCCACTTT.

The V call is TRBV5-1, the J call TRBJ1-3; perhaps TRBD1 as D (6 bases). The germline V and J ends were trimmed by 4 bases and 3 bases, with 14 bases remaining between them. This CDR3 comprises 15 residues. CDR1 and CDR2 (germline): SGHRS, YFSETQ. The CDR3 DNA reads TGCGCCAGCAGCGATATAGCAGGGGTTGGAAACACCATATATTTT. Its translation: CASSDIAGVGNTIYF. The full variable domain, rest sourced from reference TRBV5-1 and TRBJ1-3, is KAGVTQTPRYLIKTRGQQVTLSCSPISGHRSVSWYQQTPGQGLQFLFEYFSETQRNKGNFPGRFSGRQFSNSRSEMNVSTLELGDSALYLCASSDIAGVGNTIYFGEGSWLTVV.

The chain couples TRBV28 to TRBJ1-2; weak D call: TRBD1 (6 bases). The CDR3 consists of 12 residues. Between the trimmed V and J ends, which lost 6 bases and 4 bases, there was a span of 9 bases. Germline CDR1 is MDHEN and CDR2 is SYDVKM. The CDR3 reads CASRTGIYGYTF. The CDR3 nucleotides are TGTGCCAGCAGGACAGGTATCTATGGCTACACCTTC.

This clone was picked up a small number of times. The chain joins TRBV6-6 to TRBJ1-2; the D gene is possibly TRBD1 (6 bases). The CDR3 runs 12 residues. V lost 0 bases to trimming and J lost 7 bases, with 6 bases between them. Germline assignment: CDR1 MNHNY and CDR2 SVGAGI (reference sequence). DNA of the CDR3: TGTGCCAGCAGTTACTCGACAGGTGGCTACACCTTC. As protein: CASSYSTGGYTF.

The V call is TRBV27, the J call TRBJ2-3; tentative D call: TRBD2 (5 bases). Germline V CDR1 and CDR2: MNHEY, SMNVEV (reference sequence). V dropped 2 bases and J dropped 2 bases, with 8 bases sitting between them. The length of the CDR3 is 14 residues. The CDR3 DNA sequence: TGTGCCAGCAGTTTACCCGGGGACACAGATACGCAGTATTTT. Translated: CASSLPGDTDTQYF.

For this clone: Other nucleotide sequences in the sample specify the same CDR3. This chain links TRBV5-1 with TRBJ2-3; TRBD2 might be the D (6 bases). The length of the CDR3 is 14 residues. Per the germline V gene, CDR1 is SGHRS and CDR2 is YFSETQ. V dropped 4 bases and J dropped 0 bases, with 9 bases sitting between them. The CDR3 loop reads CASSGGGSTDTQYF. The CDR3 DNA reads as TGCGCCAGCAGCGGTGGGGGGAGCACAGATACGCAGTATTTT.

This chain uses TRBV5-5 with TRBJ1-1; D is undetermined. The CDR3 totals 11 residues. CDR1 is SGHKS and CDR2 is YYEKEE in the germline V gene (reference sequence). Trimming removed 0 bases at V and 10 bases at J, with 7 bases between. CDR3: CASSLASLAFF. Written as DNA, the CDR3 is TGTGCCAGCAGCTTGGCCTCCTTAGCTTTCTTT. Complete variable domain (other parts from reference TRBV5-5 and TRBJ1-1): DAGVTQSPTHLIKTRGQQVTLRCSPISGHKSVSWYQQVLGQGPQFIFQYYEKEERGRGNFPDRFSARQFPNYSSELNVNALLLGDSALYLCASSLASLAFFGQGTRLTVV.

V gene TRBV11-2 combines with J gene TRBJ1-6; D remains ambiguous. CDR1 is SGHAT, CDR2 FQNNGV, per germline. V lost 0 bases and J 3 bases, leaving 3 bases between the germline ends. This CDR3 has 14 residues. The CDR3 DNA reads as TGTGCCAGCAGCTTAGACAGCTATAATTCACCCCTCCACTTT. It codes for CASSLDSYNSPLHF.

This clone was found once. This chain joins TRBV4-3 and TRBJ1-6, with TRBD1 as a possible D gene (6 bases). CDR3 length equals 15 residues. Trimming left V 0 bases short and J 7 bases short, with 10 bases between. Germline lookup yields CDR1 LGHNA and CDR2 YSLEER. The CDR3 protein is CASSQDRQGNSPLHF. The DNA of the CDR3 is TGCGCCAGCAGCCAAGATCGGCAGGGGAATTCACCCCTCCACTTT.

This clone was counted only a few times. The rearrangement joins TRBV5-6 to TRBJ2-7; 12 bases line up with TRBD1. The germline V gene encodes CDR1 SGHDT and CDR2 YYEEEE. With 0 bases clipped from V and 5 bases from J, the junction kept 3 bases outside the gene matches. This CDR3 has 15 residues. The CDR3, as DNA: TGTGCCAGCAGCTTGGTGGGGACAGGGGGCAACGAGCAGTACTTC. As protein: CASSLVGTGGNEQYF. Full variable domain (rest looked up from reference TRBV5-6 and TRBJ2-7): DAGVTQSPTHLIKTRGQQVTLRCSPKSGHDTVSWYQQALGQGPQFIFQYYEEEERQRGNFPDRFSGHQFPNYSSELNVNALLLGDSALYLCASSLVGTGGNEQYFGPGTRLTVT.

In this sample, this clone turned up once. This chain uses TRBV5-4 with TRBJ2-5; maybe TRBD1 (5 bases). CDR1 SGHNT and CDR2 YYREEE come from the germline V gene (reference sequence). Trimming pared 0 bases from V and 0 bases from J, leaving 6 bases between. CDR3 length: 14 amino acids. CDR3 loop: CASSLEGNQETQYF. The CDR3 DNA reads as TGTGCCAGCAGCTTGGAGGGGAACCAAGAGACCCAGTACTTC.

V gene TRBV11-2 combines with J gene TRBJ2-1; 10 bases align to TRBD2. The CDR3 runs to 17 residues. Germline-derived CDR1 and CDR2 are SGHAT and FQNNGV. Trimming removed 2 bases from V and 6 bases from J; junction bases left unmatched: 10. The CDR3: CASSLRRSGGAGNEQFF. The CDR3 coding sequence is TGTGCCAGCAGCTTAAGGCGGAGCGGGGGGGCAGGCAATGAGCAGTTCTTC.

This clone is a singleton in its sample. V is TRBV5-1 and J is TRBJ1-1; 7 bases align to TRBD1. After removal of 4 bases from V and 3 bases from J, the junction contained 6 bases not matched to a gene. The germline V gene encodes CDR1 SGHRS and CDR2 YFSETQ. CDR3 length: 14 amino acids. CDR3: CASSPVQGYTEAFF. In nucleotides, the CDR3 is TGCGCCAGCAGCCCAGTACAGGGGTACACTGAAGCTTTCTTT. Using reference TRBV5-1 and TRBJ1-1 for the parts outside the CDR3, the full variable domain is KAGVTQTPRYLIKTRGQQVTLSCSPISGHRSVSWYQQTPGQGLQFLFEYFSETQRNKGNFPGRFSGRQFSNSRSEMNVSTLELGDSALYLCASSPVQGYTEAFFGQGTRLTVV.

The chain joins TRBV19 to TRBJ1-1, with a possible D match to TRBD1 (5 bases). V lost 7 bases to trimming and J lost 3 bases, with 18 bases between them. This CDR3 is 15 amino acids long. Germline lookup yields CDR1 LNHDA and CDR2 SQIVND (reference sequence). CDR3 nucleotides: TGTGCCAGTACCGTTAGACCGGGGGTGGACACTGAAGCTTTCTTT. This gives the protein CASTVRPGVDTEAFF.

The genes are TRBV28 and TRBJ1-5; a possible D gene is TRBD1 (6 bases). Trimming pared 8 bases from V and 6 bases from J, leaving 17 bases between. CDR1 is MDHEN and CDR2 is SYDVKM in the germline V gene. CDR3 length: 14 amino acids. As DNA, the CDR3 is TGTGCCAGCCTTGGGGGCAGTAGCGCTCAGCCCCAGCATTTT. It codes for CASLGGSSAQPQHF.

V usage is TRBV5-1 and J usage is TRBJ2-5; a possible D gene is TRBD1 (6 bases). The J call could be wrong; TRBJ2-7 is a better fit for the DNA end. The germline CDR1 and CDR2 sequences are SGHRS and YFSETQ. The CDR3 extends over 14 amino acids. The CDR3 DNA follows: TGCGCCAGCAGCCCGCAGGGGTCCACCTACGAGCAGTACTTC. As protein: CASSPQGSTYEQYF.

This clone turned up a few times. The rearrangement links TRBV10-3 to TRBJ1-1; 9 positions agree with TRBD1. CDR3 size: 13 residues. Per the germline V gene, CDR1 is ENHRY and CDR2 is SYGVKD. Unmatched junction bases numbered 9, after V lost 10 bases and J lost 6 bases. The CDR3 DNA follows: TGTGCCACGGAGGACAGGGGCGGATCTGAAGCTTTCTTT. Residues: CATEDRGGSEAFF.

This clone was picked up one time. The chain links TRBV7-8 to TRBJ2-4; D is possibly TRBD2 (7 bases). CDR3 size: 16 residues. Germline loops: CDR1 SGHVS, CDR2 FQNEAQ. Trimming pared 2 bases from V and 11 bases from J, leaving 22 bases between. CDR3 DNA sequence: TGTGCCAGCAGCTTAATGGACCCTGGGGGGGCTTGGGTTCAGTACTTC. This translates into CASSLMDPGGAWVQYF.

This clone was found a few times. V and J are TRBV4-1 and TRBJ1-3; D unclear. V shed 0 bases and J shed 3 bases, with 15 bases lying between them. Germline V gene lookup returns CDR1 MGHRA and CDR2 YSYEKL. The CDR3 covers 17 residues. Here the CDR3 DNA reads TGCGCCAGCAGCCAAGATCCGCGGGCTAGCGATGGAAACACCATATATTTT. Its translation: CASSQDPRASDGNTIYF.

V usage is TRBV29-1 and J usage is TRBJ2-7, with 8 bases identical to TRBD1. The germline CDR1 and CDR2 sequences are SQVTM and ANQGSEA. This CDR3 has 13 amino acids. With 4 bases clipped from V and 4 bases from J, the junction kept 6 bases outside the gene matches. The CDR3 protein is CSVAGQGAYEQYF. The CDR3 DNA reads as TGCAGCGTTGCCGGGCAGGGGGCTTACGAGCAGTACTTC.

The chain couples TRBV5-4 to TRBJ1-4, with a weak D call TRBD1 (5 bases). CDR3 length: 14 residues. Germline V lookup: CDR1 SGHNT, CDR2 YYREEE (reference sequence). V was shortened by 0 bases and J by 14 bases, with 17 bases between the two germline ends. The CDR3 spells CASSLEGAAVNLFF. The CDR3, as DNA: TGTGCCAGCAGCTTGGAAGGGGCCGCTGTTAACCTGTTTTTT.